This record concerns one T cell receptor beta chain sequence. With 60 Vbeta and 13 Jbeta primers, the PCR was carried out. The data were produced by immunoSEQ multiplex PCR, yet TCRdb's version contains in-frame clones alone and is incomplete. The table shows around 160,000 clones, with roughly 80% occurring only once. Germline values: CDR1 SGHVS, CDR2 FQNEAQ. V was trimmed by 5 bases and J by 2 bases, leaving 12 bases between them. This CDR3 spans 14 amino acids. The data belong to a study of cytomegalovirus exposure and HLA in healthy donors. The TCR originated in a human donor in good health. Specimen: PBMCs. The rearrangement joins TRBV7-8 to TRBJ1-2, with a tentative D call TRBD1 (6 bases). CDR3 DNA sequence: TGTGCCAGCAGCCTTAGTCAGGGGAACTATGGCTACACCTTC. Protein sequence: CASSLSQGNYGYTF.